The rows below give T cell receptor beta chains drawn from one sample of a study of cytomegalovirus exposure and HLA in healthy donors. Sequenced by immunoSEQ multiplex PCR; TCRdb stores in-frame clones only, minus some. This table has roughly 160,000 clones, roughly 88% appearing once. Input material: PBMCs. Every receptor here comes from a boy aged 2 to 9 in good health and CMV-seronegative. The conserved cysteine and the conserved F or W are not part of the CDR3 here.

J | V | CDR3
TRBJ2-1 | TRBV2 | ASSDSGFEQF
TRBJ1-5 | TRBV5-6 | ASSTRGRNQPQH
TRBJ1-5 | TRBV9 | ASSPSAGYDQPQH
TRBJ2-4 | TRBV4-3 | ASSQGSGNGKNIQY
TRBJ2-5 | TRBV30 | AWSVQAGSETQY
TRBJ2-3 | TRBV14 | ASSQDWPDTQY
TRBJ2-5 | TRBV18 | ASSPLGSSGVQETQY
TRBJ2-3 | TRBV6-1 | ASRDRAPRDTQY
TRBJ2-1 | TRBV10-2 | ASSELDRGLNEQF
TRBJ1-6 | TRBV10-3 | AISLTPSDSPLH
TRBJ1-4 | TRBV4-1 | ASSGQPINEKLF
TRBJ2-2 | TRBV12-5 | ASGSGTGNTGELF
TRBJ2-6 | TRBV6-6 | ASSYRRGSGANVLT
TRBJ2-7 | TRBV2 | ASSEVAGHYEQY
TRBJ1-4 | TRBV11-2 | ASRDRDGKLF
TRBJ2-1 | TRBV29-1 | SVGGQGVNNEQF
TRBJ1-5 | TRBV19 | ASSMVQGSQPQH
TRBJ1-3 | TRBV4-1 | ASSQVPGRSGNTIY
TRBJ2-1 | TRBV11-2 | ASRGLAGSLKDEQF
TRBJ1-2 | TRBV30 | AWSVPVWSTPGGYT
TRBJ1-2 | TRBV23-1 | ASSQPRQKLHLFSYT
TRBJ2-1 | TRBV19 | ASSRLAGGFYNEQF
TRBJ1-2 | TRBV28 | ASRGEGTGSYGYT
TRBJ1-6 | TRBV30 | AWSDGTGGLYNSPLH
TRBJ2-3 | TRBV18 | ASSPRLAAPRNTQY
TRBJ2-3 | TRBV6-1 | ASSEDGGRAFRTDTQY
TRBJ2-1 | TRBV7-8 | ASSSSAYNEQF
TRBJ1-2 | TRBV5-1 | ASSLVVPGGAPRDGYT
TRBJ2-1 | TRBV19 | ASRTSGSSYNEQF
TRBJ2-5 | TRBV7-7 | ASSRYGRETQY
TRBJ1-5 | TRBV6-4 | ASSGSTLRGYSNQPQH
TRBJ2-2 | TRBV2 | ASSSGSENTGELF
TRBJ1-1 | TRBV18 | ASSPVTGYNTEAF
TRBJ2-6 | TRBV6-1 | ASSEALRSSGANVLT
TRBJ1-2 | TRBV6-1 | ASSEAGGRGGYT
TRBJ1-2 | TRBV2 | ATRDRVNYGYT
TRBJ2-5 | TRBV5-1 | ASSPHLLAGESTAQETQY
TRBJ2-1 | TRBV30 | AWSVGGDEQF
TRBJ2-1 | TRBV4-1 | ASSQEESSGGGQF
TRBJ1-2 | TRBV2 | ASSEGDSRSDGYT
TRBJ1-2 | TRBV25-1 | ASLPPGHINGYT
TRBJ2-5 | TRBV5-1 | ASSLGTSGETGETQY
TRBJ2-1 | TRBV19 | ASSTLAGDEQF
TRBJ1-5 | TRBV12-5 | ASGHEGAANGNQPQH